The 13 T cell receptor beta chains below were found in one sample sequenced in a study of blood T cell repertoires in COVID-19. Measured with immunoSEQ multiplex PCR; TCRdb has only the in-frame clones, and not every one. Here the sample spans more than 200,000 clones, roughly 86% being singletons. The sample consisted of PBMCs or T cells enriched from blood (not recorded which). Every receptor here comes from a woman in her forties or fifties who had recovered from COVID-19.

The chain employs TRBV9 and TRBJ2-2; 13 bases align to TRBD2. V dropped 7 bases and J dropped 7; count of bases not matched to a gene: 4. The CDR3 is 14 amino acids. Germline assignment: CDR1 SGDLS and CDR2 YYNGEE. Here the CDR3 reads CASRGLAGFGELFF. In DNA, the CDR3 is TGTGCCAGCCGGGGACTAGCGGGATTCGGGGAGCTGTTTTTT.

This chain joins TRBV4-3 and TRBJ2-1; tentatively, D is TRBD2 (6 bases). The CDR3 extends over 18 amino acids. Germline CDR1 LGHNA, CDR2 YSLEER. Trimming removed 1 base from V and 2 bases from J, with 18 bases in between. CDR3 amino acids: CASSQAGDPGLAYNEQFF. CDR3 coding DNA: TGCGCCAGCAGCCAAGCGGGAGATCCGGGACTCGCCTACAATGAGCAGTTCTTC.

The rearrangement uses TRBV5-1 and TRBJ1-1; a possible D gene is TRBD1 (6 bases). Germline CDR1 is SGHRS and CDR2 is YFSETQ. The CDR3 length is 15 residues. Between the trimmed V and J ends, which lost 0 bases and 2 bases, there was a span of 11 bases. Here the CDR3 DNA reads TGCGCCAGCAGCTTGGTAGGGACAAGCAACACTGAAGCTTTCTTT. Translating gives CASSLVGTSNTEAFF.

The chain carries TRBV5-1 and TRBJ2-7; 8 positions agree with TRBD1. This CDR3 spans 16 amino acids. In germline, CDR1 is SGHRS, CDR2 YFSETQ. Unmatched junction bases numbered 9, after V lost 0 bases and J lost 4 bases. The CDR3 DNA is TGCGCCAGCAGCTTGGGGGTTGGGACAGGACATTACGAGCAGTACTTC. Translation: CASSLGVGTGHYEQYF.

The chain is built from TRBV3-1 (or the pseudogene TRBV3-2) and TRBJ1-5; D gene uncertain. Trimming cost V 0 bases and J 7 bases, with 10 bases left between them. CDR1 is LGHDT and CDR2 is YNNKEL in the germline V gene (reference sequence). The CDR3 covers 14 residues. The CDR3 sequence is CASSQDPVLQPQHF. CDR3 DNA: TGTGCCAGCAGCCAAGATCCGGTACTCCAGCCCCAGCATTTT.

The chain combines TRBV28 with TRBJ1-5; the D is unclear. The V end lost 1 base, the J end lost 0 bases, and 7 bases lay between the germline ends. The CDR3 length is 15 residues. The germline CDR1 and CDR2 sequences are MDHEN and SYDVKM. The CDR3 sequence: CASSLYGSSNQPQHF. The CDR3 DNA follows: TGTGCCAGCAGTTTATACGGTTCTAGCAATCAGCCCCAGCATTTT.

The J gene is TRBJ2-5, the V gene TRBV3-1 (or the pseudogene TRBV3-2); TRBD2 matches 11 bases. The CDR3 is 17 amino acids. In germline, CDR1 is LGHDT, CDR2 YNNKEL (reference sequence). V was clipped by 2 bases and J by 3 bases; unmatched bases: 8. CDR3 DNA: TGTGCCAGCAGCCAAACCCGACTGACTAGCGGGGAAGAGACCCAGTACTTC. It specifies CASSQTRLTSGEETQYF.

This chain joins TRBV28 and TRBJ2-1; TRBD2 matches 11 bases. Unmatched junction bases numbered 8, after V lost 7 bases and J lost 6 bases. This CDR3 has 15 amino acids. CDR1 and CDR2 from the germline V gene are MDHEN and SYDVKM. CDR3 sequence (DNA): TGTGCCAGCACCCAATCGGGACTAGCGGTCAATGAGCAGTTCTTC. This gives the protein CASTQSGLAVNEQFF.

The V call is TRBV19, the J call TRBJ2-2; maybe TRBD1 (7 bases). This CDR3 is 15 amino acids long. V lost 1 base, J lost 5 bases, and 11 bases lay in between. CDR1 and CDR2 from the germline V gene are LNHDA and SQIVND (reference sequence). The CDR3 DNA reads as TGTGCCAGTAGTATAGTCAGGGGGAGGACCGGGGAGCTGTTTTTT. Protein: CASSIVRGRTGELFF.

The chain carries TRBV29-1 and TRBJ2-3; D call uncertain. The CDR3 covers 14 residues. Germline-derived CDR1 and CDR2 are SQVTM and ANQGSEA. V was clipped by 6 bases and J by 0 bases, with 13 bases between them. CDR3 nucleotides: TGCAGCGTAGAAACTCGAATTAGCACAGATACGCAGTATTTT. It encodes CSVETRISTDTQYF.

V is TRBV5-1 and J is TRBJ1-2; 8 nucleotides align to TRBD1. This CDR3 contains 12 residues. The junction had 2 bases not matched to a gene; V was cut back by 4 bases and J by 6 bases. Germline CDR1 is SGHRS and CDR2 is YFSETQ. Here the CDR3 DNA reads TGCGCCAGCAGCCCAGGGGGCGATGGCTACACCTTC. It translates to CASSPGGDGYTF.

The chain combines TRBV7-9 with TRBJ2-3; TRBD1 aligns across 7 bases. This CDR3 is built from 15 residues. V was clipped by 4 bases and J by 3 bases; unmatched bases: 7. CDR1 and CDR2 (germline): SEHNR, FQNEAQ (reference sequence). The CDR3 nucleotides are TGTGCCAGCAGCTCCCTAAGGGACAGTACAGATACGCAGTATTTT. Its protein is CASSSLRDSTDTQYF.

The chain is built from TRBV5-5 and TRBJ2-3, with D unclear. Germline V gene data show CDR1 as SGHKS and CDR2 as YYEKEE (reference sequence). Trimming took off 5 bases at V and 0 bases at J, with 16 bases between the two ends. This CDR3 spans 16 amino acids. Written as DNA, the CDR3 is TGTGCCAGCAGTTGGAAGAGAACAGCCAGCACAGATACGCAGTATTTT. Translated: CASSWKRTASTDTQYF. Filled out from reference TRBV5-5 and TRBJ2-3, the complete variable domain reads DAGVTQSPTHLIKTRGQQVTLRCSPISGHKSVSWYQQVLGQGPQFIFQYYEKEERGRGNFPDRFSARQFPNYSSELNVNALLLGDSALYLCASSWKRTASTDTQYFGPGTRLTVL.